This entry concerns a single TCR beta chain. The CDR3 sequence is 12 residues long. V was shortened by 3 bases and J by 9 bases, with 6 bases between the two germline ends. Germline V lookup: CDR1 MNHNY, CDR2 SVGAGI (reference sequence). This sample stems from a study of T cells after yellow fever vaccination. MiXCR, applied by TCRdb to the 5' RACE reads, yields one record per CDR3 protein. The table has about 580,000 distinct CDR3 sequences, approximately 16% seen once. J is TRBJ1-6 and V is TRBV6-6, with D unresolved. This specimen was PBMCs, taken around 5 days after the first yellow fever vaccination. The receptor's source is a young man who received the YFV17D yellow fever vaccine. The CDR3 DNA reads as TGTGCCAGCAGTTATGAAGGTTCACCCCTCCACTTT. It yields the protein CASSYEGSPLHF.